The present T cell receptor (beta chain) was sequenced within a study of cytomegalovirus exposure and HLA in healthy donors. Overall study: The study's early data release held roughly 90 million unique TCRs from HLA-typed donors. Study observations and caveats: In vitro confirmation showed a few CMV-associated chains to be CMV antigen specific. The number of N-insertions in an Asian-associated ancestry cluster was reportedly below the 666-donor mean in a later analysis. For TCR beta chains, V- and J-gene trimming was later linked to a missense DCLRE1C variant.

As regards this clone: Its antigen is not known.

This CDR3 spans 16 amino acids. Trimming took 4 bases from V and 0 from J, leaving 15 bases between them. Germline V lookup: CDR1 SGHTA, CDR2 FQGNSA. Use of 60 Vbeta and 13 Jbeta primers characterized the PCR. Clones were sequenced by immunoSEQ multiplex PCR, and TCRdb holds only the in-frame ones, with some missing. Altogether about 120,000 clones are present, 75% to 85% being singletons, with the ten largest covering 8.9%. V gene TRBV7-2 combines with J gene TRBJ1-1; D uncertain. Material for sequencing was PBMCs. The source is a man aged 25-40 years in good health and CMV-seropositive. The CDR3 region is CASSSDFDSMNTEAFF. The CDR3 DNA is TGTGCCAGCAGCTCAGATTTCGATTCCATGAACACTGAAGCTTTCTTT.